This record covers a single T cell receptor (beta chain). The antigen is unknown. The data belong to a study of T cell responses to AZD1222 COVID-19 vaccine. CDR1 is GTSNPN and CDR2 is SVGIG in the germline V gene (reference sequence). The CDR3 is made up of 12 amino acids. Trimming left V 5 bases short and J 2 bases short, with 9 bases between. The assay was immunoSEQ multiplex PCR, and TCRdb's table has in-frame clones only and misses some. Of 85,000 or so clones listed, more than 80% were seen once; the top ten hold approximately 5.4%. Study-level findings and limits: As reported, nearly half of all spike-specific TCRs target variant regions that are unmutated. Baseline seropositivity characterized only a handful of AZD1222 recipients. Donors, mostly white British, included more females; clonal diversity was possibly underestimated.

The chain has TRBV30 and TRBJ1-2; no definite D call. The sample was peripheral blood, taken on day 0 of AZD1222 vaccination. This TCR came from an adult in good health. This CDR3 is CAWDVGNYGYTF. The CDR3 DNA reads TGTGCCTGGGACGTAGGGAACTATGGCTACACCTTC.